Listed below are T cell receptor beta chains from one sample, sequenced in a study of T cell repertoires in cytomegalovirus infection. TCRdb redid the calling of the reads with MiXCR, one entry per CDR3 protein. The sample consists of 500,000 to 600,000 distinct CDR3 sequences, 15% to 20% of them appearing once. Sequencing was carried out using CD8+ T cells from PBMCs. These receptors were collected from a human donor in good health (CMV status not recorded). Some clones in this sample may be carry-over from other donors' samples. Both conserved end residues are part of each CDR3. The D gene is left open where the match is weak. Clone size is not always given. Where it is, it says once, few, many or a class for expanded clones.

abundance,v_gene,d_gene,j_gene,CDR3nt,CDR3aa
many,TRBV7-3,TRBD2,TRBJ2-1,TGTGCCAGCAGCACTAGCGGGGGGATGTACAATGAGCAGTTCTTC,CASSTSGGMYNEQFF
few,TRBV12-3/TRBV12-4,-,TRBJ1-5,TGTGCCAGCCGGGTGCCCCAGCATTTT,CASRVPQHF
many,TRBV27,-,TRBJ1-4,TGTGCCAGCAGTGGGTTCCTGACAAGTGGTAATGAAAAACTGTTTTTT,CASSGFLTSGNEKLFF
many,TRBV7-2,TRBD1,TRBJ1-4,TGTGCCAGCAGCTCCAGGGGGGAGGGGCTGAATGAAAAACTGTTTTTT,CASSSRGEGLNEKLFF
-,TRBV20-1,TRBD2,TRBJ2-5,TGCAGTGCTAGACCTACTCCAGGGGGACTAGCGGGAGACGGGGTTTTGTACTCCGGGGAGACCCAGTACTTC,CSARPTPGGLAGDGVLYSGETQYF
many,TRBV28,-,TRBJ1-1,TGTGCCAGCAGTTTCCACAGGCAGGTCATGAACACTGAAGCTTTCTTT,CASSFHRQVMNTEAFF
many,TRBV12-3/TRBV12-4,TRBD2,TRBJ2-3,TGTGCCAGCAGCCCGGGACTAGCGGGGGGCCGAAGCACAGATACGCAGTATTTT,CASSPGLAGGRSTDTQYF
many,TRBV7-9,-,TRBJ1-1,TGTGCCAGCAGCCCCCCAGGGTGGGGGGACACTGAAGCTTTCTTT,CASSPPGWGDTEAFF
-,TRBV7-9,TRBD1,TRBJ2-2,TGTGCCAGCAGCTTACGGGGGACAGGGGGCACCGGGGAGCTGTTTTTT,CASSLRGTGGTGELFF
many,TRBV7-9,TRBD1,TRBJ2-1,TGTGCCAGCAGCCTCAGGGCAGGGGGCTACAATGAGCAGTTCTTC,CASSLRAGGYNEQFF
-,TRBV19,TRBD1,TRBJ1-5,TGTGCCAGTAGCAGGATCGACAGGGGAGGTGGCAGCAATCAGCCCCAGCATTTT,CASSRIDRGGGSNQPQHF